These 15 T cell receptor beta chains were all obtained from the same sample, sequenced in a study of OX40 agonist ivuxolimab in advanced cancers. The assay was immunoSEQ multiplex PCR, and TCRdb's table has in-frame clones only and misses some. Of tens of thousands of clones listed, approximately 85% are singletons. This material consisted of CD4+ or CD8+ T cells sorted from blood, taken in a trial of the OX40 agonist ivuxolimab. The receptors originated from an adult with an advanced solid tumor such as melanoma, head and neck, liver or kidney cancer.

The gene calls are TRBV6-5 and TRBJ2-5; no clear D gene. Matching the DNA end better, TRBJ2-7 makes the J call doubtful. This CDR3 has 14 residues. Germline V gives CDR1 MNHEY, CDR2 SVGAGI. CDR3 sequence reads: CASRIRASTYEQYF. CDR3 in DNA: TGTGCCAGCAGGATCCGGGCCAGTACCTACGAGCAGTACTTC.

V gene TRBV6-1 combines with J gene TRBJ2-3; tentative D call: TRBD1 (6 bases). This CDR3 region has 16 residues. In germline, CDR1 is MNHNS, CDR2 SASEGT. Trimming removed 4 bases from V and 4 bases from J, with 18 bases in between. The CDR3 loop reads CASSGRFRGAPDTQYF. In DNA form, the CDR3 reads TGTGCCAGCAGTGGTCGTTTCAGGGGCGCACCAGATACGCAGTATTTT.

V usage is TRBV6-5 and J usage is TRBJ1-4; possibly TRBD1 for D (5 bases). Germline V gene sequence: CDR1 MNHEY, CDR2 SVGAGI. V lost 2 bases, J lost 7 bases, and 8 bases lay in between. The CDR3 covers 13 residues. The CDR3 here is CASSYRGSEKLFF. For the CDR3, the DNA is TGTGCCAGCAGTTACAGGGGTAGTGAAAAACTGTTTTTT.

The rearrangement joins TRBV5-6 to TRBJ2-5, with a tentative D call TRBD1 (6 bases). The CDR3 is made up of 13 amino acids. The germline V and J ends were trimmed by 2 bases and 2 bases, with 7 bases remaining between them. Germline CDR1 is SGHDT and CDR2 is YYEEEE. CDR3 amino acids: CASSLQGQETQYF. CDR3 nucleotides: TGTGCCAGCAGCTTACAGGGACAAGAGACCCAGTACTTC.

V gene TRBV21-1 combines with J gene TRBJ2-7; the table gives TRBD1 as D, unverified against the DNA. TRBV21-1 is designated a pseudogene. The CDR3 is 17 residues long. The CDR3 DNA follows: TGTGCCAGCAGCAAAGGCTGTTTGTTGGGACAACTCTACGAGCAGTACGTC. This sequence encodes CASSKGCLLGQLYEQYV.

The CDR3 sequence is CASSLYESGRAQETQYF. In DNA, the CDR3 is TGTGCCAGCAGTTTGTACGAGAGCGGGAGGGCCCAAGAGACCCAGTACTTC. This rearrangement joins TRBV28 to TRBJ2-5; 10 nucleotides line up with TRBD2. CDR3 length equals 17 residues. V shed 3 bases and J 1 base; nucleotides not matched to a gene: 8. CDR1 and CDR2 (germline): MDHEN, SYDVKM.

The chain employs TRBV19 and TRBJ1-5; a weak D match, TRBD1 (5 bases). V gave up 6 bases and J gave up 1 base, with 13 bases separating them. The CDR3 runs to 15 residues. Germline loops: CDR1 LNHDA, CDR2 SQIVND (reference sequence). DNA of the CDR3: TGTGCCAGTAGCCCCGTCGAGGGGAGCAATCAGCCCCAGCATTTT. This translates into CASSPVEGSNQPQHF.

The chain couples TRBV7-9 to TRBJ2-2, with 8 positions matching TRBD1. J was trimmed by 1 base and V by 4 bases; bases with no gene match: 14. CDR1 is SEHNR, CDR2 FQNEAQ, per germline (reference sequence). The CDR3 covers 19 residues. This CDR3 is CASSSPPRDRYMNTGELFF. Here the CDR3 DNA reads TGTGCCAGCAGCTCACCCCCCCGGGACAGGTATATGAACACCGGGGAGCTGTTTTTT.

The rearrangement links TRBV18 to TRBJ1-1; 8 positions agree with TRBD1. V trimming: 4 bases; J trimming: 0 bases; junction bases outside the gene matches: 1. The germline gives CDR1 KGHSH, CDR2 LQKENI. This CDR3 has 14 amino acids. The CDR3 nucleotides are TGTGCCAGCTCACGGGACAGGCTGAACACTGAAGCTTTCTTT. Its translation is CASSRDRLNTEAFF.

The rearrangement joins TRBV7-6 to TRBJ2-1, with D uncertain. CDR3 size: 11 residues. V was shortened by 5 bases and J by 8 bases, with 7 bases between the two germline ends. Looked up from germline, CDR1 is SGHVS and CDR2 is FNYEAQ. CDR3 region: CASSALDEQFF. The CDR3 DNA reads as TGTGCCAGCAGCGCATTGGATGAGCAGTTCTTC.

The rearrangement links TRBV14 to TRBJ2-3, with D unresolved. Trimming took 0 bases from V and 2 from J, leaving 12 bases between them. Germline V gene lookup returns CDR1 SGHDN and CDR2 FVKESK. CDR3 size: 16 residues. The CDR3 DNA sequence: TGTGCCAGCAGCCAAGATGACGCGGACCCCACAGATACGCAGTATTTT. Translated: CASSQDDADPTDTQYF.

CDR3 DNA: TGCGCCAGCAGCTCCAGGGCGTCGGGCACAGATACGCAGTATTTT. Translating gives CASSSRASGTDTQYF. The chain is built from TRBV5-1 and TRBJ2-3, with D tentatively TRBD1 (5 bases). Germline assignment: CDR1 SGHRS and CDR2 YFSETQ. V was pared by 3 bases and J by 1 base, with 12 bases between. This CDR3 comprises 15 residues.

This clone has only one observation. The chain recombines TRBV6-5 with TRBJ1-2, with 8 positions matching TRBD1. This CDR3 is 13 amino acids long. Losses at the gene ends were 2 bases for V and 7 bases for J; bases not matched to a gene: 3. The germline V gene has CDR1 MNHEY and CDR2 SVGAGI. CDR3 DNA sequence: TGTGCCAGCAGTTACACGGACAGGGTTGGCTACACCTTC. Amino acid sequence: CASSYTDRVGYTF.

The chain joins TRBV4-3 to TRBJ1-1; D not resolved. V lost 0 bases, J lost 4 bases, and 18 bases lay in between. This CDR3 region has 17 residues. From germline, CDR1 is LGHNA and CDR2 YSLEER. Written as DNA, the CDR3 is TGCGCCAGCAGCCAAGATGGCCGCGAAGGGATGGGCACTGAAGCTTTCTTT. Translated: CASSQDGREGMGTEAFF.

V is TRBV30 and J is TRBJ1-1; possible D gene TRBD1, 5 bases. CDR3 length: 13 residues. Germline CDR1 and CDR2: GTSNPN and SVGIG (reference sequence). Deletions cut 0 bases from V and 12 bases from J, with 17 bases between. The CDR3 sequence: CAWSVSSAGRTFF. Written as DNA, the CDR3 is TGTGCCTGGAGTGTTTCCTCGGCAGGGAGAACTTTCTTT.